A single sample is the source of the 26 T cell receptor beta chains below, sequenced in a study of CD8+ T cells in alopecia areata. RNA extraction was followed by reverse transcription into cDNA, which acted as the sequencing template. Profiled with immunoSEQ multiplex PCR; TCRdb holds only in-frame clones, not every one. The data show about 160,000 clones, with around 60% seen just once and about 14% held by the top ten. Treatment described: oral pan-JAK inhibitor, 5-10 mg twice daily. The sequencing used CD4+ T cells sorted from blood, collected at week 24, from a patient treated with tofacitinib. The receptors originated from a human donor with alopecia areata.

The J gene is TRBJ1-4, the V gene TRBV7-9, with 8 bases matching TRBD1. This CDR3 spans 15 amino acids. The germline V gene has CDR1 SEHNR and CDR2 FQNEAQ (reference sequence). J gave up 6 bases and V 6 bases, and 9 bases lay outside the gene matches. CDR3 DNA: TGTGCCAGCAGACCGGGACAGGTTCGGGATGAAAAACTGTTTTTT. Amino acids: CASRPGQVRDEKLFF.

V gene TRBV6-1 combines with J gene TRBJ2-3; TRBD2 matches at 12 bases. Germline V gene lookup returns CDR1 MNHNS and CDR2 SASEGT. The V and J ends lost 5 bases and 9 bases, in that order; junction bases with no gene match: 6. The CDR3 extends over 14 amino acids. The CDR3 is CASSLRLAGDTQYF. CDR3 DNA: TGTGCCAGCAGTCTTAGACTAGCGGGGGACACGCAGTATTTT.

V usage is TRBV6-5 and J usage is TRBJ1-5; 7 positions agree with TRBD1. The CDR3 extends over 12 amino acids. V lost 5 bases to trimming and J lost 9 bases; unmatched junction nucleotides: 4. Germline loops: CDR1 MNHEY, CDR2 SVGAGI. CDR3 protein: CASSRQGGPQHF. CDR3 bases: TGTGCCAGCAGTCGACAGGGAGGGCCCCAGCATTTT.

The rearrangement uses TRBV30 and TRBJ1-6, with a weak D call TRBD1 (6 bases). The CDR3 runs 16 residues. Germline V gives CDR1 GTSNPN, CDR2 SVGIG (reference sequence). V was trimmed by 0 bases and J by 10 bases, leaving 19 bases between them. The chain's CDR3 is CAWSVRGRGLGSPLHF. CDR3 DNA: TGTGCCTGGAGTGTACGAGGCAGGGGACTAGGATCACCCCTCCACTTT.

CDR3 in DNA: TGTGCCAGCAGCCCCCAGGTGGGGCTACAGGGTGCCTATGGCTACACCTTC. Protein sequence: CASSPQVGLQGAYGYTF. This rearrangement joins TRBV5-6 to TRBJ1-2; possibly TRBD1 for D (6 bases). V lost 4 bases, J lost 4 bases, and 23 bases lay in between. CDR1 is SGHDT and CDR2 is YYEEEE in the germline V gene. There are 17 residues in the CDR3.

J is TRBJ2-3 and V is TRBV7-3; D perhaps matches TRBD2 (7 bases). V was cut by 2 bases and J by 4 bases, with 16 bases left in between. This CDR3 is built from 16 residues. Per the germline V gene, CDR1 is SGHTA and CDR2 is FQGTGA. The CDR3 coding sequence is TGTGCCAGCAGCTTAGTTGGTGGGGGGGCACCAGATACGCAGTATTTT. Its protein is CASSLVGGGAPDTQYF.

There are a few counts of this clone. The V call is TRBV30, the J call TRBJ1-1, with no clear D. The V gene's germline CDR1 is GTSNPN and CDR2 SVGIG (reference sequence). Deletions cut 4 bases from V and 0 bases from J, with 9 bases between. CDR3 length equals 13 residues. The CDR3 nucleotides read TGTGCCTGGATCAAGGAGGTGAACACTGAAGCTTTCTTT. Amino acids: CAWIKEVNTEAFF.

The chain recombines TRBV4-1 with TRBJ1-5; D not certain. Germline V gene sequence: CDR1 MGHRA, CDR2 YSYEKL. The CDR3 has 14 residues. The germline V and J ends were trimmed by 1 base and 6 bases, with 10 bases remaining between them. This CDR3 is CASSQGDTRQPQHF. CDR3 in DNA: TGCGCCAGCAGCCAAGGTGATACCCGTCAGCCCCAGCATTTT.

This sequence joins TRBV30 and TRBJ1-1; D gene uncertain. The CDR3 sequence is 12 residues long. With 5 bases removed from V and 3 bases from J, the gap between germline ends came to 10 bases. CDR1 is GTSNPN and CDR2 is SVGIG in the germline V gene (reference sequence). CDR3: CAWGLGYTEAFF. DNA for the CDR3: TGTGCCTGGGGCTTGGGGTACACTGAAGCTTTCTTT.

This clone was detected only once. The chain has TRBV30 and TRBJ1-2; no clear D. V was clipped by 0 bases and J by 8 bases, with 10 bases between them. Germline-derived CDR1 and CDR2 are GTSNPN and SVGIG (reference sequence). The CDR3 spans 12 residues. Here the CDR3 reads CAWSVSGIGYTF. The CDR3 region has the DNA TGTGCCTGGAGTGTATCGGGGATCGGCTACACCTTC.

The J gene is TRBJ1-1, the V gene TRBV11-1; D unresolved. Trimming took 5 bases from V and 1 from J, leaving 11 bases between them. Germline CDR1 and CDR2: SGHAT and FQDESV (reference sequence). The CDR3 is 14 residues long. The CDR3 nucleotides read TGTGCCAGCAGCCCCCGGGTAGCGAACACTGAAGCTTTCTTT. Protein: CASSPRVANTEAFF. Full variable domain (outside the CDR3, taken from reference TRBV11-1 and TRBJ1-1): EAEVAQSPRYKITEKSQAVAFWCDPISGHATLYWYRQILGQGPELLVQFQDESVVDDSQLPKDRFSAERLKGVDSTLKIQPAELGDSAMYLCASSPRVANTEAFFGQGTRLTVV.

This rearrangement joins TRBV11-2 to TRBJ2-5; D is perhaps TRBD1 (5 bases). Germline loops: CDR1 SGHAT, CDR2 FQNNGV. The CDR3 is made up of 14 amino acids. V lost 5 bases and J lost 2, with 12 bases in between. The CDR3 sequence is CASSPGHLQETQYF. Here the CDR3 DNA reads TGTGCCAGCAGCCCCGGACACCTACAAGAGACCCAGTACTTC.

The V and J genes are TRBV30 and TRBJ1-4; 7 bases align to TRBD1. The trim removed 4 bases at V and 0 bases at J, leaving 8 bases unmatched. The CDR3 spans 16 residues. Germline V gives CDR1 GTSNPN, CDR2 SVGIG (reference sequence). The CDR3 DNA is TGTGCCTGGAAAAGCGGACAGGATACAACTAATGAAAAACTGTTTTTT. Encoded protein: CAWKSGQDTTNEKLFF.

This clone has just a few counts. This rearrangement joins TRBV30 to TRBJ1-5; TRBD1 aligns across 7 bases. Trimming took 0 bases from V and 2 from J; bases not matched to a gene: 1. From germline, CDR1 is GTSNPN and CDR2 SVGIG (reference sequence). The CDR3 is 14 residues long. The CDR3 loop is CAWSVGTGNQPQHF. The CDR3 DNA reads as TGTGCCTGGAGTGTTGGGACAGGCAATCAGCCCCAGCATTTT.

The chain is built from TRBV19 and TRBJ2-7, with D maybe TRBD2 (6 bases). This CDR3 has 17 residues. Trimming stripped 1 base from V and 3 bases from J, with 19 bases between. Germline V gene lookup returns CDR1 LNHDA and CDR2 SQIVND (reference sequence). The DNA of the CDR3 is TGTGCCAGTAGTATAGGTCCTCCGGGACGGGGGTACTACGAGCAGTACTTC. Translation gives CASSIGPPGRGYYEQYF.

This clone was counted between two and nine times. The J gene is TRBJ2-2, the V gene TRBV7-3; maybe TRBD2 (5 bases). From germline, CDR1 is SGHTA and CDR2 FQGTGA. Trimming took off 0 bases at V and 7 bases at J, with 12 bases between the two ends. CDR3 length equals 15 residues. CDR3 loop: CASSLTAGVVGELFF. The DNA for the CDR3 is TGTGCCAGCAGCTTAACGGCCGGGGTAGTCGGGGAGCTGTTTTTT.

This clone has just one count. The chain recombines TRBV5-6 with TRBJ1-2; D might be TRBD1 (6 bases). The V and J ends lost 4 bases and 4 bases respectively, with 11 bases between them. CDR1 and CDR2 from the germline V gene are SGHDT and YYEEEE. The CDR3 extends over 13 amino acids. The chain's CDR3 is CASSIQGFYGYTF. CDR3 nucleotides: TGTGCCAGCAGCATACAGGGTTTCTATGGCTACACCTTC.

This chain links TRBV30 with TRBJ1-5; 8 bases align to TRBD1. After removal of 2 bases from V and 7 bases from J, the junction contained 4 bases not matched to a gene. This CDR3 contains 13 residues. Looked up from germline, CDR1 is GTSNPN and CDR2 is SVGIG (reference sequence). Here the CDR3 DNA reads TGTGCCTGGAGTACAGGGGGTGACCAGCCCCAGCATTTT. Translating it yields CAWSTGGDQPQHF.

The V and J genes are TRBV7-9 and TRBJ2-7; the match to TRBD1 covers 7 bases. This CDR3 is 14 amino acids long. Germline loops: CDR1 SEHNR, CDR2 FQNEAQ (reference sequence). V gave up 4 bases and J gave up 4 bases; unmatched junction bases: 7. This CDR3 reads CASSSEDRRYEQYF. The CDR3 coding sequence is TGTGCCAGCAGCTCGGAGGACAGGAGATACGAGCAGTACTTC.

The rearrangement uses TRBV6-5 and TRBJ1-5; the D is unclear. This CDR3 is built from 12 residues. Germline values: CDR1 MNHEY, CDR2 SVGAGI. Trimming removed 10 bases at V and 0 bases at J, with 7 bases between. The chain's CDR3 is CATSDSNQPQHF. The CDR3 nucleotides read TGTGCCACATCCGATAGCAATCAGCCCCAGCATTTT.

The chain has TRBV6-5 and TRBJ2-7, with D possibly matching TRBD2 (5 bases). The CDR3 totals 13 residues. The V end lost 5 bases, the J end lost 7 bases, and 15 bases lay between the germline ends. The germline CDR1 and CDR2 sequences are MNHEY and SVGAGI. The CDR3 region has the DNA TGTGCCAGCAGTCAACTAGAAGTTGGGGAGCAGTACTTC. This translates into CASSQLEVGEQYF.

This chain links TRBV5-1 with TRBJ2-5, with 11 bases fitting TRBD2. The end of the DNA fits TRBJ2-7 better, so the J call may be wrong. The CDR3 spans 14 residues. CDR1 is SGHRS and CDR2 is YFSETQ in the germline V gene. The CDR3 nucleotides read TGCGCCAGCAGCTTCACTAGCGGGGGTTACGAGCAGTACTTC. Translating gives CASSFTSGGYEQYF.

This clone was counted only a few times. The sample has other DNA sequences that encode this CDR3 too. The chain recombines TRBV5-6 with TRBJ2-1; D remains unclear. The CDR3 covers 11 residues. Per germline, CDR1 SGHDT and CDR2 YYEEEE. V lost 1 base, J lost 4 bases, and 0 bases lay in between. The DNA of the CDR3 is TGTGCCAGCAGCTTGTACAATGAGCAGTTCTTC. Translation gives CASSLYNEQFF.

The chain uses TRBV5-1 and TRBJ1-1, with a possible D match to TRBD1 (6 bases). The CDR3 has 14 amino acids. V lost 0 bases and J 5 bases, leaving 11 bases between the germline ends. Germline V gene data show CDR1 as SGHRS and CDR2 as YFSETQ. The CDR3 is CASSLGYRGTEAFF. CDR3 bases: TGCGCCAGCAGCTTGGGATATAGGGGGACTGAAGCTTTCTTT.

This clone was detected only a few times. The chain couples TRBV10-3 to TRBJ2-7; 9 nucleotides line up with TRBD1. The CDR3 runs 12 residues. The J segment lost 6 bases and the V segment lost 6 bases, leaving 3 bases of the junction unmatched. From germline, CDR1 is ENHRY and CDR2 SYGVKD. The CDR3 sequence: CAIRGQGGEQYF. The CDR3 DNA sequence: TGTGCCATCAGGGGACAGGGAGGCGAGCAGTACTTC.

This clone appeared a few times. This chain uses TRBV2 with TRBJ2-1; weak D call: TRBD1 (6 bases). Trimming took off 4 bases at V and 8 bases at J, with 9 bases between the two ends. Germline CDR1 and CDR2: SNHLY and FYNNEI. The CDR3 extends over 12 amino acids. CDR3 bases: TGTGCCAGCAGTGTCAGGGGCCATGAGCAGTTCTTC. Protein sequence: CASSVRGHEQFF.